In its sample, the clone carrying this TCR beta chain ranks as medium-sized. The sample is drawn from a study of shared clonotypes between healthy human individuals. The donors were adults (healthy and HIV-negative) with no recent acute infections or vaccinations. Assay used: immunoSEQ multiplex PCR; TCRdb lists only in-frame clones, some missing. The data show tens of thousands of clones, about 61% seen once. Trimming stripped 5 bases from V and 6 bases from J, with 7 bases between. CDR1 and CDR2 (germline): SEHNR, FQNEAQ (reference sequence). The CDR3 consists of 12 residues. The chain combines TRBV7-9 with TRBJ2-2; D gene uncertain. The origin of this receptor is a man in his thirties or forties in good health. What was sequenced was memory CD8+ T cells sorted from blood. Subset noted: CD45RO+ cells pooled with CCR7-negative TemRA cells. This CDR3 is CASSGRSGELFF. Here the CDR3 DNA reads TGTGCCAGCAGCGGACGATCCGGGGAGCTGTTTTTT.